This T cell receptor (beta chain) comes out of a study of PD-1 blockade in classical Hodgkin lymphoma. TCRdb's table, derived via immunoSEQ multiplex PCR, lists solely in-frame clones and lacks some. The repertoire holds tens of thousands of clones, with roughly 91% as singletons. Each and every patient relapsed after autologous stem cell transplantation, and patients got differing brentuximab vedotin exposure. Best overall response was complete response, partial response or progressive disease in these relapsed/refractory classical Hodgkin lymphoma patients. This CDR3 contains 13 residues. Germline V gene sequence: CDR1 GTSNPN, CDR2 SVGIG (reference sequence). Trimming removed 4 bases at V and 3 bases at J, with 7 bases between.

Sample: peripheral blood mononuclear cells (PBMCs), taken before the second cycle of nivolumab. The TCR sequence derives from a human donor with classical Hodgkin lymphoma. The chain has TRBV30 and TRBJ1-6; D unclear. This CDR3 is CAWTNGYNSPLHF. CDR3 bases: TGTGCCTGGACAAACGGCTATAATTCACCCCTCCACTTT.